This TCR beta chain derives from a study of T-cell memory formation after mild COVID-19. As for the study in general: Largely donor-specific TCR clusters were found. Regarding the study as a whole: Certain responding clones were present in pre-infection memory, suggesting participation of cross-reactive memory. Shrinking CD4+ clones were chiefly CM and EM; CD8+ ones were chiefly EMRA.

This clonotype was recorded at least ten times. The target antigen is unknown. The V gene lost 3 bases and the J gene lost 8 bases, with 2 bases spanning the gap. This CDR3 contains 10 residues. Researchers used 5'RACE with constant-segment primers to make TCR alpha and TCR beta cDNA libraries that carry sample barcodes and UMIs. A single record per CDR3 protein comes from TCRdb applying MiXCR to the 5' RACE reads. Among roughly 580,000 distinct CDR3 sequences listed, more than 15% were seen once. This clonotype originated in an adult woman who had mild COVID-19 (a few samples of this study predate the infection). Cell type and time point are not known. Material: PBMCs or a T cell subset sorted from them (not recorded which). The chain combines TRBV12-3 or TRBV12-4 with TRBJ2-1; D uncertain. The CDR3 is CASSFHEQFF. The DNA for the CDR3 is TGTGCCAGCAGTTTTCATGAGCAGTTCTTC.